In this sample, the clone carrying this T cell receptor beta chain turned up a few times. Its antigen is unidentified. This sample is part of a study of T cell repertoires in cytomegalovirus infection. Notes on the study in general: Identification of carriers of CMV plus the relevant HLA was performed using cumulative public TCR beta family frequency. HLA-C-restricted CMV clonotypes gave the most frequent clonotype in two of eight donors.

Per the germline V gene, CDR1 is MNHEY and CDR2 is SVGEGT. Trimming removed 4 bases from V and 0 bases from J, with 13 bases in between. The CDR3 covers 16 residues. TCRdb called the reads again in MiXCR, with one record for every CDR3 protein. The repertoire includes hundreds of thousands of distinct CDR3 sequences, approximately 31% of them detected once, and around 15% sits in the top ten. The V gene is TRBV6-2 or TRBV6-3, the J gene TRBJ2-1; no clear D. The source material was cultured CD8+ T cells from PBMCs, sampled from culture after CMV antigen stimulation. This clonotype was obtained from a human donor in good health (CMV status not recorded). Some clones in this sample may be carry-over from other donors' samples. Here the CDR3 reads CASSSPGRTSYNEQFF. The DNA of the CDR3 is TGTGCCAGCAGTTCCCCCGGCCGGACCTCCTACAATGAGCAGTTCTTC.